This T cell receptor (beta chain) was sequenced in a study of spatial heterogeneity in lung cancer. For the study at large: Sequencing was performed on follow-up PBMC samples when available, collected at a median of roughly two years after resection. Every unique TCR and UMI combination, on average, appeared more than ten times in raw reads.

Time point in this sample: blood at routine non-recurrence follow-up after resection. The authors sequenced whole RNA from tumor, nontumor lung or frozen PBMC without sorting. The table lists this clonotype with many counts. Every TCR cDNA molecule carried a tag that served as a unique molecular identifier. TCRdb re-derived calls from the 5' RACE reads in MiXCR, one entry per CDR3 protein. The sample carries fewer than 30,000 distinct CDR3 sequences, 9% to 10% recorded once. The CDR3 contains 19 residues. With V trimmed by 4 bases and J by 0 bases, 12 bases remained unmatched. The V gene's germline CDR1 is LGHNA and CDR2 YNFKEQ.

The receptor was derived from a male donor with early-stage non-small cell lung cancer. Material: PBMCs, obtained at follow-up. This sequence joins TRBV4-2 and TRBJ2-3, with 11 bases that match TRBD2. This CDR3 reads CASSPYLASGGISTDTQYF. The CDR3 DNA follows: TGTGCCAGCAGCCCCTACTTGGCTAGCGGGGGGATTAGCACAGATACGCAGTATTTT.